This is a list of T cell receptor beta chains from one sample in a study of control samples from healthy donors and cancer patients. Method: immunoSEQ multiplex PCR; TCRdb's copy keeps in-frame clones and lacks some. The sample lists 100,000 to 150,000 clones, over 80% occurring once. Sequencing input: PBMCs. These receptor sequences come from a man at least 80 years old with head and neck cancer. Each CDR3 is given with its conserved first and last residue. Fields, in order: J gene, clone size, D gene, V gene, CDR3 DNA, CDR3 protein. A D gene is named only where the DNA matches it firmly. Some rows mark clone size as missing; the rest say once, few, many or name a class of expanded clone.

J gene: TRBJ2-5
clone size: -
D gene: -
V gene: TRBV20-1
CDR3 DNA: TGCAGTGCTAGTAAGGGGACTGGACGGGAACTTGGCCAAGAGACCCAGTACTTC
CDR3 protein: CSASKGTGRELGQETQYF

J gene: TRBJ2-5
clone size: -
D gene: -
V gene: TRBV10-3
CDR3 DNA: TGTGCCATCGGAACCGATGGGGGGGAGACCCAGTACTTC
CDR3 protein: CAIGTDGGETQYF

J gene: TRBJ2-5
clone size: -
D gene: -
V gene: TRBV5-1
CDR3 DNA: TGCGCCAGCAGCTTGGCGAAGCAGGGAGAGACCCAGTACTTC
CDR3 protein: CASSLAKQGETQYF

J gene: TRBJ2-7
clone size: -
D gene: -
V gene: TRBV11-2
CDR3 DNA: TGTGCCAGCAGCTTCGGCGAGTCCTACGAGCAGTACTTC
CDR3 protein: CASSFGESYEQYF

J gene: TRBJ2-2
clone size: -
D gene: TRBD2
V gene: TRBV6-5
CDR3 DNA: TGTGCCAGCAGTTACGGTGCGGGGGTCGGGACCGGGGAGCTGTTTTTT
CDR3 protein: CASSYGAGVGTGELFF

J gene: TRBJ1-5
clone size: once
D gene: TRBD1
V gene: TRBV30
CDR3 DNA: TGTGCCTGGAGCAACAGGGGGGATCAGCCCCAGCATTTT
CDR3 protein: CAWSNRGDQPQHF

J gene: TRBJ1-2
clone size: -
D gene: -
V gene: TRBV4-2
CDR3 DNA: TGTGCCAGCAGCCAAGATCGCCCGGGTGGGGGGGCCTATGGCTACACCTTC
CDR3 protein: CASSQDRPGGGAYGYTF

J gene: TRBJ2-2
clone size: -
D gene: -
V gene: TRBV23-1
CDR3 DNA: TGCGCCAGCAGTCAGGTGGCAAGGGATAACACCGGGGAGCTGTTTTTT
CDR3 protein: CASSQVARDNTGELFF

J gene: TRBJ2-3
clone size: -
D gene: TRBD2
V gene: TRBV13
CDR3 DNA: TGTGCCAGCAGCTCAGCCGGGACTAGCGGTACAGATACGCAGTATTTT
CDR3 protein: CASSSAGTSGTDTQYF

J gene: TRBJ1-6
clone size: -
D gene: -
V gene: TRBV6-5
CDR3 DNA: TGTGCCAGCAGTTACGGGGGACTTTATAATTCACCCCTCCACTTT
CDR3 protein: CASSYGGLYNSPLHF

J gene: TRBJ2-2
clone size: -
D gene: -
V gene: TRBV7-8
CDR3 DNA: TGTGCCAGCAGCTTAGTGGAGGCAGGGGGGGCCGGGGAGCTGTTTTTT
CDR3 protein: CASSLVEAGGAGELFF

J gene: TRBJ2-7
clone size: -
D gene: -
V gene: TRBV5-8
CDR3 DNA: TGTGCCAGCAGCTCGACGTTAGGTGGGAGCTATTCCTACGAGCAGTACTTC
CDR3 protein: CASSSTLGGSYSYEQYF

J gene: TRBJ1-1
clone size: -
D gene: -
V gene: TRBV12-3/TRBV12-4
CDR3 DNA: TGTGCCAGCAGTTTCGGCGGCTATGAAGCTTTCTTT
CDR3 protein: CASSFGGYEAFF

J gene: TRBJ1-2
clone size: -
D gene: -
V gene: TRBV19
CDR3 DNA: TGTGCCAGTAGTATTTCGTGGGCGGATGGCTACACCTTC
CDR3 protein: CASSISWADGYTF

J gene: TRBJ2-5
clone size: -
D gene: TRBD2
V gene: TRBV11-2
CDR3 DNA: TGTGCCAGCAGCTTAGATCAGTTTGCGGGGGGCTCCCTCAGGAAGACCCAGTACTTC
CDR3 protein: CASSLDQFAGGSLRKTQYF

J gene: TRBJ1-5
clone size: few
D gene: -
V gene: TRBV6-6
CDR3 DNA: TGTGCCAGCAGTTACCGACCGGACTCTAGCAATCAGCCCCAGCATTTT
CDR3 protein: CASSYRPDSSNQPQHF

J gene: TRBJ1-1
clone size: -
D gene: TRBD1
V gene: TRBV7-6
CDR3 DNA: TGTGCCAGCAGCTCCCCAGGGGGAGGGGCTTTCTTT
CDR3 protein: CASSSPGGGAFF

J gene: TRBJ2-1
clone size: -
D gene: TRBD2
V gene: TRBV10-3
CDR3 DNA: TGTGCCATCAGCGCCTCGGGACGTCCGGGACTAGCGGGGTACAATGAGCAGTTCTTC
CDR3 protein: CAISASGRPGLAGYNEQFF

J gene: TRBJ1-1
clone size: -
D gene: TRBD1
V gene: TRBV9
CDR3 DNA: TGTGCCAGCAGCGCCGAAGGACAGGATATTTACACTGAAGCTTTCTTT
CDR3 protein: CASSAEGQDIYTEAFF

J gene: TRBJ2-3
clone size: -
D gene: TRBD1
V gene: TRBV2
CDR3 DNA: TGTGCCAGCAGTGGACAGGGAACAGATACGCAGTATTTT
CDR3 protein: CASSGQGTDTQYF

J gene: TRBJ2-1
clone size: -
D gene: -
V gene: TRBV10-1
CDR3 DNA: TGCGCCAGCAGTGATGGCGGTAGTATCTACAATGAGCAGTTCTTC
CDR3 protein: CASSDGGSIYNEQFF

J gene: TRBJ2-2
clone size: -
D gene: -
V gene: TRBV5-1
CDR3 DNA: TGCGCCAGCCAACTCAATCAGGAGCTGTTTTTT
CDR3 protein: CASQLNQELFF

J gene: TRBJ2-7
clone size: once
D gene: TRBD2
V gene: TRBV15
CDR3 DNA: TGTGCCACCAGCAGAGCGTCGGGACTAGCGGGGAACCCCTACGTTGAGCAGTACTTC
CDR3 protein: CATSRASGLAGNPYVEQYF

J gene: TRBJ1-4
clone size: -
D gene: TRBD1
V gene: TRBV4-3
CDR3 DNA: TGCGCCAGCAGCCAATTCGCAGGGGGCGCGGGGGATGAAAAACTGTTTTTT
CDR3 protein: CASSQFAGGAGDEKLFF

J gene: TRBJ1-6
clone size: -
D gene: -
V gene: TRBV5-1
CDR3 DNA: TGCGCCAGCAGCCTTGAGGCCAATTCACCCCTCCACTTT
CDR3 protein: CASSLEANSPLHF

J gene: TRBJ2-5
clone size: -
D gene: TRBD2
V gene: TRBV30
CDR3 DNA: TGTGCCGGGGGGGGAGTAGCGGGGGCAGAGACCCAGTACTTC
CDR3 protein: CAGGGVAGAETQYF

J gene: TRBJ2-1
clone size: -
D gene: -
V gene: TRBV6-2/TRBV6-3
CDR3 DNA: TGTGCCAGCAGTTACACTAGAGCCCACAATGAGCAGTTCTTC
CDR3 protein: CASSYTRAHNEQFF

J gene: TRBJ1-2
clone size: -
D gene: -
V gene: TRBV5-6
CDR3 DNA: TGTGCCAGCAGCCCGGACGGCATAAACTATGGCTACACCTTC
CDR3 protein: CASSPDGINYGYTF

J gene: TRBJ1-4
clone size: -
D gene: TRBD1
V gene: TRBV7-2
CDR3 DNA: TGTGCCAGCAGCCGGACAGGACAGGGAGCAACTAATGAAAAACTGTTTTTT
CDR3 protein: CASSRTGQGATNEKLFF

J gene: TRBJ2-5
clone size: few
D gene: -
V gene: TRBV18
CDR3 DNA: TGTGCCAGCTCACTTTCCGACAGAAAACAAGAGACCCAGTACTTC
CDR3 protein: CASSLSDRKQETQYF

J gene: TRBJ1-2
clone size: -
D gene: -
V gene: TRBV2
CDR3 DNA: TGTGCCAGCAGTGAAGCAGCGGGGGTCTATGGCTACACCTTC
CDR3 protein: CASSEAAGVYGYTF

J gene: TRBJ2-1
clone size: -
D gene: TRBD1
V gene: TRBV5-4
CDR3 DNA: TGTGCCAGCAGCGAGACAGGGGCTTACAATGAGCAGTTCTTC
CDR3 protein: CASSETGAYNEQFF

J gene: TRBJ1-5
clone size: -
D gene: -
V gene: TRBV18
CDR3 DNA: TGTGCCAGCTCGGAGGGGAGCAATCAGCCCCAGCATTTT
CDR3 protein: CASSEGSNQPQHF

J gene: TRBJ2-1
clone size: -
D gene: -
V gene: TRBV6-5
CDR3 DNA: TGTGCCAGCAGTCCACAGGGTAGGGATGAGCAGTTCTTC
CDR3 protein: CASSPQGRDEQFF

J gene: TRBJ2-7
clone size: -
D gene: -
V gene: TRBV19
CDR3 DNA: TGTGCCAGTAGTATTGGGAACTCCTACGAGCAGTACTTC
CDR3 protein: CASSIGNSYEQYF